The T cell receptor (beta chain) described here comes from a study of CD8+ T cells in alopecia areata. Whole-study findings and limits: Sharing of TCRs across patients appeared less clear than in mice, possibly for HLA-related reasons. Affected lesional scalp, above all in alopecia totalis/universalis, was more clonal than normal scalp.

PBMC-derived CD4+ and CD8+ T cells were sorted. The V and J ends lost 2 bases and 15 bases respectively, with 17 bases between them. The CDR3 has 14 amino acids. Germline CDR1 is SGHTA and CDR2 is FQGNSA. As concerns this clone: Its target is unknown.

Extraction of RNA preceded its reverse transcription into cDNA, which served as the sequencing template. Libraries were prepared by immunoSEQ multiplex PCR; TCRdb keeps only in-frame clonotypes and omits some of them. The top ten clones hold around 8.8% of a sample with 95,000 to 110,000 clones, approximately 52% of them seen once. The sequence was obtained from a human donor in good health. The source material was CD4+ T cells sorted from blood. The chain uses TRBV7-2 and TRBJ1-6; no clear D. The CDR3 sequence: CASSLRGVQLGLHF. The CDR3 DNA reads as TGTGCCAGCAGCTTACGTGGGGTGCAGCTGGGCCTCCACTTT.